The clone carrying this T cell receptor beta chain was detected many times. These data belong to a study of blood T cells in healthy people across ages. PCR was performed a second time for 7 to 11 cycles using a sample-barcoded 5' primer and a J-beta primer mix. Via MiXCR, TCRdb re-called the 5' RACE reads, giving one row per CDR3 protein. The data hold hundreds of thousands of distinct CDR3 sequences, with approximately 30% observed a single time. Germline V lookup: CDR1 KGHSH, CDR2 LQKENI. V was cut by 4 bases and J by 2 bases, with 16 bases left in between. The CDR3 sequence is 16 residues long. The chain has TRBV18 and TRBJ2-3; D may be TRBD1 or TRBD2 (5 bases each). The specimen was blood. This clonotype was sampled from an elderly woman in good health. The CDR3: CASSLDFPGTTDTQYF. As DNA, the CDR3 is TGTGCCAGCTCACTAGATTTCCCCGGGACCACAGATACGCAGTATTTT.